These 14 T cell receptor beta chains were all obtained from the same sample, sequenced in a study of blood T cell repertoires in COVID-19. Measured with immunoSEQ multiplex PCR; TCRdb has only the in-frame clones, and not every one. Counted here are fewer than 250,000 clones, approximately 90% occurring once; the ten biggest clones make up less than 1.5%. The source material was peripheral blood. The origin of the receptors is a man aged 30 to 39 with acute or convalescent COVID-19.

V is TRBV27 and J is TRBJ1-6, with D maybe TRBD1 (5 bases). CDR3 length: 13 amino acids. Germline CDR1 is MNHEY and CDR2 is SMNVEV (reference sequence). V was pared by 3 bases and J by 16 bases, with 16 bases between. CDR3 in DNA: TGTGCCAGCAGTTTGGGCGGGGGTCAACAACTCCACTTT. Its translation is CASSLGGGQQLHF.

The rearrangement links TRBV2 to TRBJ1-2; D possibly corresponds to TRBD1 (6 bases). The ends were cut back, 5 bases at V and 2 bases at J, with 12 bases in the middle. Germline-derived CDR1 and CDR2 are SNHLY and FYNNEI. The CDR3 covers 14 residues. In DNA form, the CDR3 reads TGTGCCAGCAGTCTTCAGGGGTTCAACTATGGCTACACCTTC. This sequence encodes CASSLQGFNYGYTF.

This clone was counted between two and nine times. The J gene is TRBJ2-5, the V gene TRBV3-1 (or the pseudogene TRBV3-2), with TRBD2 identical over 8 bases. With 4 bases clipped from V and 1 base from J, the junction kept 8 bases outside the gene matches. Germline-derived CDR1 and CDR2 are LGHDT and YNNKEL (reference sequence). This CDR3 has 16 residues. CDR3 in amino acids: CASSLRTSPFQETQYF. CDR3 nucleotides: TGTGCCAGCAGCCTCCGGACTAGCCCCTTCCAAGAGACCCAGTACTTC.

This chain uses TRBV3-1 (or the pseudogene TRBV3-2) with TRBJ1-3; D is unclear. V was clipped by 0 bases and J by 1 base, with 10 bases between them. CDR1 and CDR2 from the germline V gene are LGHDT and YNNKEL (reference sequence). The CDR3 extends over 16 amino acids. DNA of the CDR3: TGTGCCAGCAGCCAAGATGTCGGAGGGTCTGGAAACACCATATATTTT. Amino acid sequence: CASSQDVGGSGNTIYF.

This chain joins TRBV3-1 (or the pseudogene TRBV3-2) and TRBJ2-1, with 7 bases lining up with TRBD2. The CDR3 is 16 residues long. Germline CDR1 and CDR2: LGHDT and YNNKEL (reference sequence). With V trimmed by 4 bases and J by 1 base, 7 bases remained unmatched. CDR3 region: CASSPVAGASYNEQFF. CDR3 DNA sequence: TGTGCCAGCAGCCCGGTGGCGGGAGCATCCTACAATGAGCAGTTCTTC.

The V and J genes are TRBV9 and TRBJ2-1; D uncertain. There are 14 residues in the CDR3. V was shortened by 0 bases and J by 7 bases, with 11 bases between the two germline ends. Germline values: CDR1 SGDLS, CDR2 YYNGEE. The DNA of the CDR3 is TGTGCCAGCAGCGTAGATCACATAGCAAATGAGCAGTTCTTC. This gives the protein CASSVDHIANEQFF.

The chain recombines TRBV15 with TRBJ2-7, with 10 bases aligning to TRBD2. V lost 5 bases to trimming and J lost 6 bases; unmatched junction nucleotides: 10. Germline-derived CDR1 and CDR2 are LNHNV and YYDKDF (reference sequence). The CDR3 runs 15 residues. The CDR3 nucleotides are TGTGCCACCAGCTCCACGTCTAGCGGGAGTTCCGAGCAGTACTTC. Encoded protein: CATSSTSSGSSEQYF.

The chain combines TRBV6-2 or TRBV6-3 with TRBJ2-1, with D hard to call. Trimming stripped 5 bases from V and 0 bases from J, with 2 bases between. From germline, CDR1 is MNHEY and CDR2 SVGEGT. The CDR3 has 12 residues. CDR3 bases: TGTGCCAGCAGTCTCTCCTACAATGAGCAGTTCTTC. Protein sequence: CASSLSYNEQFF.

This rearrangement joins TRBV5-6 to TRBJ1-2; D call uncertain. The CDR3 extends over 13 amino acids. Germline lookup yields CDR1 SGHDT and CDR2 YYEEEE. V was pared by 6 bases and J by 6 bases, with 15 bases between. The CDR3 coding sequence is TGTGCCAGCACACAGAGTACAGAGCATGGCTACACCTTC. Translating gives CASTQSTEHGYTF.

This rearrangement joins TRBV5-1 to TRBJ2-7, with 8 bases fitting TRBD2. Trimming at V came to 4 bases and at J to 7 bases, leaving 4 bases not matched to a gene. Germline V gives CDR1 SGHRS, CDR2 YFSETQ. This CDR3 contains 12 residues. The CDR3 region has the DNA TGCGCCAGCAGCCGGGGCGGGAGGGAGCAGTACTTC. It yields the protein CASSRGGREQYF.

The chain couples TRBV6-5 to TRBJ2-1, with D uncertain. Trimming shortened V by 10 bases and J by 8 bases, and 12 bases separated the two germline ends. Germline CDR1 and CDR2: MNHEY and SVGAGI. CDR3 length: 11 amino acids. The chain's CDR3 is CAIVPFDEQFF. CDR3 nucleotide sequence: TGTGCCATCGTCCCCTTCGATGAGCAGTTCTTC.

This CDR3 reads CASSRDNSGNTIYF. DNA for the CDR3: TGTGCCAGCAGTCGGGACAACTCTGGAAACACCATATATTTT. This chain links TRBV6-5 with TRBJ1-3; D is possibly TRBD1 (6 bases). V lost 5 bases and J lost 0, with 8 bases in between. The CDR3 is made up of 14 amino acids. The germline CDR1 and CDR2 sequences are MNHEY and SVGAGI.

This clone was found once. The chain is built from TRBV3-1 (or the pseudogene TRBV3-2) and TRBJ2-7; D perhaps matches TRBD1 (5 bases). Trimming shortened V by 4 bases and J by 1 base, and 11 bases separated the two germline ends. This CDR3 is built from 14 residues. In germline, CDR1 is LGHDT, CDR2 YNNKEL (reference sequence). The CDR3 here is CASSRGLVSYEQYF. CDR3 in DNA: TGTGCCAGCAGCCGGGGCCTAGTTTCCTACGAGCAGTACTTC.

This chain links TRBV19 with TRBJ2-2; TRBD2 is a possible D gene (6 bases). CDR3 length equals 13 residues. Germline CDR1 reads LNHDA; CDR2 reads SQIVND (reference sequence). The V and J ends lost 5 bases and 3 bases respectively, with 7 bases between them. The CDR3: CASSGDYTGELFF. The CDR3 nucleotides are TGTGCCAGTAGTGGGGACTACACCGGGGAGCTGTTTTTT.